This T cell receptor beta chain derives from a study of blood T cell repertoires in COVID-19. Study as a whole: Samples taken during acute and convalescent COVID-19 were collected in the United States, Italy and Spain.

The protocol was immunoSEQ multiplex PCR, while the TCRdb copy is restricted to in-frame clones and leaves out a portion. The data show around 60,000 clones, 80% to 85% seen once. Sequencing was carried out using peripheral blood. The receptor was derived from a man aged 55 to 70 with COVID-19, enrolled during active disease.

The CDR3 is CASSPRLAEGPDEQFF. CDR3 bases: TGTGCCAGCAGCCCGAGACTAGCGGAAGGCCCAGATGAGCAGTTCTTC. The rearrangement uses TRBV7-9 and TRBJ2-1; 9 positions match TRBD2. This CDR3 is built from 16 residues. Germline values: CDR1 SEHNR, CDR2 FQNEAQ (reference sequence). With V trimmed by 5 bases and J by 8 bases, 13 bases remained unmatched.